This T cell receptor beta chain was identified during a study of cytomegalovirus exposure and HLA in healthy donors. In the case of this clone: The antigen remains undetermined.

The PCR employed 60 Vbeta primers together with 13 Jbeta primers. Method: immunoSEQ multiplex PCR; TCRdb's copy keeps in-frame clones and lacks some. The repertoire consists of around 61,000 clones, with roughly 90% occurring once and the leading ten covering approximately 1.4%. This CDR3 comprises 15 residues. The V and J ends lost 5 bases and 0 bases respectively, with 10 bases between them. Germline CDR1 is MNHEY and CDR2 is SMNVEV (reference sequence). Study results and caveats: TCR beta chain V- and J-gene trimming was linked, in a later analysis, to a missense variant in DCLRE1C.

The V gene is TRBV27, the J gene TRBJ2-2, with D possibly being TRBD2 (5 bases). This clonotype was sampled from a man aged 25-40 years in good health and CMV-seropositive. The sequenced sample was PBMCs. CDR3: CASSLATANTGELFF. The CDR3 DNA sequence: TGTGCCAGCAGTCTAGCTACAGCGAACACCGGGGAGCTGTTTTTT.